These T cell receptor beta chains were read from a single sample in a study of early T cells in non-severe SARS-CoV-2 infection. MiXCR, applied by TCRdb to the 5' RACE reads, yields one record per CDR3 protein. The sample has 50,000 or so distinct CDR3 sequences; about 16% are singletons. Sequenced material: whole blood, taken at baseline. These receptors were obtained from an adult who was a healthcare worker with PCR-confirmed SARS-CoV-2 infection or an uninfected control (not recorded which). The CDR3 runs from the conserved cysteine through the conserved F or W. The order of the fields is J gene, V gene, CDR3 protein.

>TRBJ2-2|TRBV2
CASKVNTGELFF
>TRBJ1-6|TRBV28
CASSSGQVGNSPLHF
>TRBJ1-2|TRBV3-1
CASSPSQNYGYTF
>TRBJ2-3|TRBV12-3/TRBV12-4
CASSRRGPPSTDTQYF
>TRBJ1-5|TRBV20-1
CSARRGFDDQPQHF
>TRBJ1-4|TRBV7-8
CASSLGRLTATNEKLFF
>TRBJ2-5|TRBV5-1
CASSLAVSELSGETQYF
>TRBJ2-7|TRBV5-1
CASSSASGGTYEQYF
>TRBJ1-1|TRBV5-1
CASSLSQGAKGEAFF
>TRBJ1-1|TRBV29-1
CSVAITGYPEAFF
>TRBJ1-1|TRBV7-2
CASSLAAGRPNTEAFF
>TRBJ2-4|TRBV12-3/TRBV12-4
CASSPELLAGDRNVQYF
>TRBJ2-7|TRBV5-1
CASSSNRIYEQYF
>TRBJ2-5|TRBV18
CASSPRGTQETQYF
>TRBJ2-5|TRBV7-8
CASSALEGGQETQYF
>TRBJ2-2|TRBV4-2
CASSRPGGGELFF
>TRBJ1-6|TRBV10-3
CAIRVALNSPLHF
>TRBJ1-1|TRBV29-1
CSVAPSGRGTEAFF
>TRBJ1-5|TRBV6-1
CASSEFERGGNQPQHF
>TRBJ2-3|TRBV10-3
CAISGAGTTDTQYF
>TRBJ1-2|TRBV12-3/TRBV12-4
CASRNRVSFNYGYTF
>TRBJ1-4|TRBV18
CASSLPGDSEKLFF
>TRBJ1-1|TRBV4-2
CASSSTDRNTEAFF
>TRBJ2-7|TRBV2
CASSDGGGKYF
>TRBJ2-1|TRBV2
CASSKTSEGEQFF
>TRBJ2-2|TRBV5-1
CASSLAEISGELFF
>TRBJ2-2|TRBV20-1
CSARGLDAGELFF
>TRBJ2-2|TRBV12-5
CASGLVQGNAGELFF
>TRBJ1-1|TRBV12-3/TRBV12-4
CASSFSGTGNTEAFF
>TRBJ2-7|TRBV2
CASSVLQTYEQYF
>TRBJ1-4|TRBV29-1
CSVAAGPNEKLFF
>TRBJ2-3|TRBV10-1
CASSESTSGITDTQYF
>TRBJ2-5|TRBV15
CATSFPWRPLSGQETQYF
>TRBJ1-2|TRBV27
CASRHRTGGYTF
>TRBJ1-5|TRBV7-2
CASSLEARRNQPQHF
>TRBJ1-2|TRBV12-3/TRBV12-4
CASSPRTDANYGYTF
>TRBJ2-1|TRBV28
CASSPARAGQPQFF
>TRBJ2-2|TRBV30
CACSQFINTGELFF
>TRBJ2-6|TRBV2
CASSEVGAGANVLTF
>TRBJ1-3|TRBV3-1
CASSQLSGNTIYF
>TRBJ2-2|TRBV28
CASRATGNTGELFF
>TRBJ2-2|TRBV7-2
CASSQDSSALTGELFF
>TRBJ2-2|TRBV27
CASSRGTTTGELFF
>TRBJ2-1|TRBV14
CASSQESPDRVSRNEQFF
>TRBJ2-5|TRBV20-1
CSARDAGRVQETQYF
>TRBJ1-1|TRBV7-9
CASSSGQSLNTEAFF
>TRBJ2-6|TRBV20-1
CSARETGTGANVLTF
>TRBJ2-5|TRBV20-1
CSALLGIRETQYF
>TRBJ1-5|TRBV4-2
CASSQVNQPQHF
>TRBJ2-2|TRBV29-1
CSAGRQGDRELFF
>TRBJ2-2|TRBV20-1
CSARGQGSTGELFF
>TRBJ2-1|TRBV5-1
CASSQAEHSYNEQFF
>TRBJ2-3|TRBV9
CASSANTDTQYF